The clone carrying this T cell receptor (beta chain) was detected a few times. No antigen is known for it. Both 60 Vbeta primers and 13 Jbeta primers went into the PCR. Sequencing used immunoSEQ multiplex PCR; TCRdb keeps in-frame clones, though not all of them. Counted here are more than 85,000 clones, about three quarters occurring once; the ten biggest clones make up 2.5% to 3%. This sample stems from a study of cytomegalovirus exposure and HLA in healthy donors. Study background: The Caucasian-associated ancestry cluster contained about 80% of the roughly 370 genotyped donors.

Germline V gives CDR1 SGHDT, CDR2 YYEEEE. CDR3 size: 13 residues. With V trimmed by 4 bases and J by 11 bases, 7 bases remained unmatched. Whole-study results and caveats: No immune exposure information besides CMV serostatus was available. Some segments of the V type, notably TRBV6-2 and TRBV6-3, were excluded as indistinguishable.

The chain joins TRBV5-6 to TRBJ1-1; TRBD1 matches at 11 bases. The receptor was isolated from a woman aged 60-75 years in good health and CMV-seropositive. The sample was PBMCs. The CDR3 spells CASSNGQGASAFF. The CDR3 nucleotides are TGTGCCAGCAGCAACGGACAGGGGGCTTCGGCTTTCTTT.